The sequence of this T cell receptor (beta chain) was determined in a study of cytomegalovirus exposure and HLA in healthy donors. Whole-study context: Later, an analysis reported that the 110 or so validation repertoires had used the same platform as the 500 to 750 first-cohort repertoires.

Repertoires were generated with immunoSEQ multiplex PCR, while TCRdb's copy carries only in-frame clones and drops some. This table has 140,000 to 150,000 clones, approximately 94% appearing once. Study results and caveats: It was found in a later analysis that first-cohort TCR clusters tended to co-occur in the 100 to 150 validation repertoires. The dataset shows that most TCR sequences were rare, while some public TCRs occurred in many donors. The study flagged some 170 TCR beta chains as cytomegalovirus-associated.

Remarks on this clone: Antigen: not known.

From germline, CDR1 is MNHNS and CDR2 SASEGT. CDR3 size: 12 residues. The receptor was derived from a man in his late teens or twenties in good health and CMV-seropositive. The chain uses TRBV6-1 and TRBJ2-5; 7 nucleotides line up with TRBD1. The end of the DNA fits TRBJ2-7 better, so the J call may be wrong. Material for sequencing was PBMCs. CDR3 DNA: TGTGCCATCGACCTCAGGGGGAGCGAGCAGTACTTC. It translates to CAIDLRGSEQYF.